These 3 T cell receptor beta chains share one sample of origin, sequenced in a study of blood T cell repertoires in COVID-19. Generated by immunoSEQ multiplex PCR, the TCRdb table keeps only in-frame clones and is missing some. This sample has 180,000 or so clones, with 80% found just once. Sequencing used PBMCs or T cells enriched from blood (not recorded which). Source of these receptors: a man between 60 and 75 years old who had been exposed to COVID-19.

This chain uses TRBV4-3 with TRBJ1-2, with D possibly being TRBD1 (5 bases). CDR1 and CDR2 from the germline V gene are LGHNA and YSLEER. The CDR3 runs 15 residues. The V gene lost 4 bases and the J gene lost 4 bases, with 16 bases spanning the gap. CDR3 bases: TGCGCCAGCAGCCCGGGCGCAGGGCCTTCCTATGGCTACACCTTC. This gives the protein CASSPGAGPSYGYTF.

The genes are TRBV7-8 and TRBJ2-5; a weak D match, TRBD1 (6 bases). Per the germline V gene, CDR1 is SGHVS and CDR2 is FQNEAQ. The CDR3 is made up of 14 amino acids. Deletions cut 5 bases from V and 4 bases from J, with 14 bases between. This CDR3 reads CASSASSGAETQYF. The CDR3 bases are TGTGCCAGCAGCGCCTCTTCAGGGGCAGAGACCCAGTACTTC. The full variable domain, completed using reference TRBV7-8 and TRBJ2-5, is GAGVSQSPRYKVAKRGQDVALRCDPISGHVSLFWYQQALGQGPEFLTYFQNEAQLDKSGLPSDRFFAERPEGSVSTLKIQRTQQEDSAVYLCASSASSGAETQYFGPGTRLLVL.

The chain joins TRBV12-2 to TRBJ1-5; TRBD1 is taken as the D call from the table, unchecked against the DNA. TRBV12-2 is reported as a pseudogene. The CDR3 runs to 14 residues. The CDR3 loop reads CASRCYRAYQPQHF. CDR3 nucleotide sequence: TGTGCAAGTCGTTGTTACAGGGCTTATCAGCCCCAGCATTTT.